The rows below give T cell receptor beta chains drawn from one sample of a study of cytomegalovirus exposure and HLA in healthy donors. Repertoires were generated with immunoSEQ multiplex PCR, while TCRdb's copy carries only in-frame clones and drops some. This sample has about 180,000 clones, with approximately 80% found just once. The sample comprised PBMCs. The receptors shown here come from a man aged 25 to 40 in good health and CMV-seropositive. Each CDR3 is given with its conserved first and last residue. Each record gives: V gene, D gene, clone size, J gene, CDR3 protein, CDR3 DNA. D genes are given only for firm matches. A clone size is listed for some rows: how often the clone was seen (once, few, many), or a class if it is expanded.

>TRBV4-3|TRBD2|-|TRBJ2-1
CASSQTTSGGDNEQFF
TGCGCCAGCAGCCAAACGACTAGCGGGGGGGACAATGAGCAGTTCTTC
>TRBV7-9|TRBD1|-|TRBJ1-3
CASSSPPGQGSGNTIYF
TGTGCCAGCAGCTCCCCTCCGGGACAGGGCTCTGGAAACACCATATATTTT
>TRBV19|TRBD1|few|TRBJ2-7
CASSTGQGLYEQYF
TGTGCCAGTAGTACGGGACAGGGACTCTACGAGCAGTACTTC
>TRBV11-3|-|-|TRBJ2-7
CASSLDESDNAAYEQYF
TGTGCCAGCAGCTTAGATGAGTCCGATAACGCGGCCTACGAGCAGTACTTC
>TRBV10-1|TRBD2|-|TRBJ2-7
CASSEGLAGYEQYF
TGCGCCAGCAGTGAGGGACTAGCGGGGTACGAGCAGTACTTC
>TRBV5-4|TRBD1|-|TRBJ2-3
CASSSFEGQGVSWADTQYF
TGTGCCAGCAGCTCCTTCGAGGGACAGGGGGTATCTTGGGCAGATACGCAGTATTTT
>TRBV6-5|-|-|TRBJ1-1
CASSTPGSGNTEAFF
TGTGCCAGCAGTACCCCCGGGTCGGGGAACACTGAAGCTTTCTTT
>TRBV30|-|-|TRBJ1-2
CAWSFSDTSNYGYTF
TGTGCCTGGAGTTTTTCGGACACATCTAACTATGGCTACACCTTC
>TRBV11-2|-|-|TRBJ1-3
CASSLTGRPGNTIYF
TGTGCCAGCAGCTTAACAGGGCGCCCCGGGAACACCATATATTTT
>TRBV5-6|TRBD2|-|TRBJ2-3
CASSLLGSGREMADTQYF
TGTGCCAGCAGCTTGCTTGGCAGCGGGAGGGAAATGGCAGATACGCAGTATTTT
>TRBV5-1|-|-|TRBJ1-1
CASSLDAGESVTFF
TGCGCCAGCAGCTTGGACGCGGGGGAATCAGTAACTTTCTTT
>TRBV7-2|-|-|TRBJ2-7
CASRGGSGTHSYEQYF
TGTGCCAGCAGGGGGGGGTCCGGGACACACTCCTACGAGCAGTACTTC
>TRBV6-5|-|-|TRBJ2-2
CASSLTGWNTGELFF
TGTGCCAGCAGTCTTACAGGGTGGAACACCGGGGAGCTGTTTTTT
>TRBV12-5|-|-|TRBJ2-5
CASAQFQETQYF
TGTGCTAGTGCCCAATTTCAAGAGACCCAGTACTTC
>TRBV9|-|-|TRBJ2-2
CASSVASTGYAGELFF
TGTGCCAGCAGCGTAGCCTCCACAGGATACGCCGGGGAGCTGTTTTTT
>TRBV28|TRBD1|-|TRBJ1-4
CASSAGTGYEKLFF
TGTGCCAGCAGTGCCGGGACAGGGTACGAAAAACTGTTTTTT
>TRBV7-8|TRBD1|-|TRBJ1-2
CASSAGTVYGYTF
TGTGCCAGCAGCGCTGGGACAGTCTATGGCTACACCTTC
>TRBV5-6|-|-|TRBJ2-7
CASSRAPDQEDSYEQYF
TGTGCCAGCAGCAGGGCCCCCGATCAGGAGGATTCCTACGAGCAGTACTTC
>TRBV6-4|-|-|TRBJ2-1
CASSSSSYNEQFF
TGTGCCAGCAGTTCGAGCTCCTACAATGAGCAGTTCTTC
>TRBV28|TRBD2|-|TRBJ2-5
CASSSRLAGGRETQYF
TGTGCCAGCAGCTCCAGACTAGCGGGGGGGAGGGAGACCCAGTACTTC
>TRBV11-2|-|-|TRBJ2-7
CASSLNIQGSEQYF
TGTGCCAGCAGCTTAAACATACAGGGCAGCGAGCAGTACTTC
>TRBV5-1|TRBD2|-|TRBJ2-1
CASSLDPSGRAFNEQFF
TGCGCCAGCAGCTTGGACCCTAGCGGGAGGGCCTTCAATGAGCAGTTCTTC